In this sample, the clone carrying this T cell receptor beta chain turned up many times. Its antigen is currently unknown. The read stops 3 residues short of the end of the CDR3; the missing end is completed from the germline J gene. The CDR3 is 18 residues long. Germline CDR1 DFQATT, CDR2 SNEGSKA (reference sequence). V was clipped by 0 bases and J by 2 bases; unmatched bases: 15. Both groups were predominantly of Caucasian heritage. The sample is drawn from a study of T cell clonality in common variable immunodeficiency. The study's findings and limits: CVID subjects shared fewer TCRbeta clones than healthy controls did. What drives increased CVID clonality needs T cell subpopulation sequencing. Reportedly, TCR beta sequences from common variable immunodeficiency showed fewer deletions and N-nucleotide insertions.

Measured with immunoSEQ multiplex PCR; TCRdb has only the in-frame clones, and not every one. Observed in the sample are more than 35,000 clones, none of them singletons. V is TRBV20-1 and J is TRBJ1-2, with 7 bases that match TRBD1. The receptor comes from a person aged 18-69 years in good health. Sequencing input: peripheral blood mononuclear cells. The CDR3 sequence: CSARDPRDSRQGNYGYTF. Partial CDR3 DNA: TGCAGTGCTAGAGATCCGAGGGACAGCCGTCAAGGGAACTATGGC.